Listed here are 22 T cell receptor beta chains from one sample, sequenced in a study of CD8 T cells in Susac syndrome. RNA, at about 0.45 to 1 ug, was reverse transcribed with random hexamers. One entry per CDR3 protein, called by TCRdb with MiXCR from the immunoSEQ multiplex PCR reads. The sample comprises more than 110,000 distinct CDR3 sequences, around 95% of which are singletons, and 0.14% rests with the top ten. Sequenced input: CD4+ T cells from PBMCs. Receptors originate from a human donor with Susac syndrome.

The chain carries TRBV29-1 and TRBJ1-5, with 7 bases matching TRBD1. V gave up 6 bases and J gave up 0 bases; unmatched junction bases: 5. Germline CDR1 reads SQVTM; CDR2 reads ANQGSEA. The CDR3 has 14 amino acids. DNA of the CDR3: TGCAGCGTCGCGACAGGGATTAGCAATCAGCCCCAGCATTTT. This encodes CSVATGISNQPQHF.

This chain links TRBV28 with TRBJ1-2, with 11 positions matching TRBD1. V was clipped by 3 bases and J by 4 bases; unmatched bases: 7. This CDR3 has 16 amino acids. Germline V gene data show CDR1 as MDHEN and CDR2 as SYDVKM. The CDR3 reads CASSLTGQGASYGYTF. In DNA form, the CDR3 reads TGTGCCAGCAGTTTGACCGGACAGGGGGCGAGCTATGGCTACACCTTC.

The chain links TRBV18 to TRBJ2-1; 9 bases align to TRBD2. The CDR3 sequence is 15 residues long. Germline V gene sequence: CDR1 KGHSH, CDR2 LQKENI. The ends lost 4 bases at V and 3 bases at J; junction bases unmatched: 4. The CDR3 loop reads CASSLSGSNYNEQFF. The CDR3 DNA reads as TGTGCCAGCTCACTTAGCGGGAGTAACTACAATGAGCAGTTCTTC.

V gene TRBV4-1 combines with J gene TRBJ2-3; D is ambiguous. Trimming took 4 bases from V and 2 from J, leaving 25 bases between them. Per the germline V gene, CDR1 is MGHRA and CDR2 is YSYEKL. The CDR3 loop spans 19 amino acids. The CDR3 protein is CASSRKEGWAGGITDTQYF. CDR3 sequence (DNA): TGCGCCAGCAGCCGGAAGGAAGGTTGGGCAGGTGGGATCACAGATACGCAGTATTTT.

V usage is TRBV11-2 and J usage is TRBJ2-4; perhaps D is TRBD1 or TRBD2 (5 bases each). The CDR3 contains 16 residues. The V gene lost 2 bases and the J gene lost 9 bases, with 20 bases spanning the gap. The V gene's germline CDR1 is SGHAT and CDR2 FQNNGV. The CDR3 sequence: CASSLPAGLGVGIQYF. The CDR3 bases are TGTGCCAGCAGCTTACCGGCAGGGTTGGGGGTAGGCATTCAGTACTTC.

This chain joins TRBV20-1 and TRBJ2-1; D is ambiguous. The CDR3 runs to 12 residues. Trimming left V 6 bases short and J 7 bases short, with 13 bases between. Germline V gene data show CDR1 as DFQATT and CDR2 as SNEGSKA (reference sequence). The CDR3 DNA follows: TGCAGTGCGCTAGAGGCGAAGAATGAGCAGTTCTTC. This codes for CSALEAKNEQFF.

The gene calls are TRBV9 and TRBJ2-3; TRBD1 aligns across 9 bases. V was pared by 0 bases and J by 6 bases, with 5 bases of the junction left unmatched. The CDR3 contains 15 residues. Germline values: CDR1 SGDLS, CDR2 YYNGEE. CDR3 loop: CASSVAGQGPDTQYF. CDR3 nucleotide sequence: TGTGCCAGCAGCGTAGCTGGACAGGGGCCGGATACGCAGTATTTT.

This chain uses TRBV25-1 with TRBJ1-1; TRBD1 aligns across 8 bases. This CDR3 is 14 amino acids long. In germline, CDR1 is MGHDK, CDR2 SYGVNS. The J segment lost 2 bases and the V segment lost 3 bases, leaving 2 bases of the junction unmatched. For the CDR3, the DNA is TGTGCCAGCAGTGAGGACAGGGAAAACACTGAAGCTTTCTTT. This sequence encodes CASSEDRENTEAFF.

The chain is built from TRBV7-2 and TRBJ1-1; D possibly corresponds to TRBD1 (5 bases). CDR1 SGHTA and CDR2 FQGNSA come from the germline V gene. The CDR3 has 14 amino acids. Trimming shortened V by 0 bases and J by 8 bases, and 13 bases separated the two germline ends. DNA for the CDR3: TGTGCCAGCAGCTTAGCGTTGGTCGGGGGGGAAGCTTTCTTT. Protein sequence: CASSLALVGGEAFF.

This clonotype appeared a few times. The V call is TRBV4-1, the J call TRBJ2-7, with D hard to call. The CDR3 sequence is 12 residues long. Germline V gene data show CDR1 as MGHRA and CDR2 as YSYEKL. V shed 1 base and J shed 3 bases, with 4 bases lying between them. The CDR3 is CASSQVRYEQYF. CDR3 bases: TGCGCCAGCAGCCAAGTTCGCTACGAGCAGTACTTC.

The chain joins TRBV30 to TRBJ2-3, with 9 bases matching TRBD2. The V gene end was trimmed by 8 bases and the J gene end by 3 bases; junction bases not matched to a gene: 12. Germline V gene lookup returns CDR1 GTSNPN and CDR2 SVGIG (reference sequence). This CDR3 contains 15 residues. The CDR3 is CASDPSGGITDTQYF. The CDR3 DNA is TGTGCCAGTGATCCCAGCGGGGGGATAACAGATACGCAGTATTTT. Variable domain in full (rest from reference TRBV30 and TRBJ2-3): SQTIHQWPATLVQPVGSPLSLECTVEGTSNPNLYWYRQAAGRGLQLLFYSVGIGQISSEVPQNLSASRPQDRQFILSSKKLLLSDSGFYLCASDPSGGITDTQYFGPGTRLTVL.

CDR3 in DNA: TGCAGCGTTGGAGTGGGAGGGGGCAATCAGCCCCAGCATTTT. Residues: CSVGVGGGNQPQHF. The rearrangement uses TRBV29-1 and TRBJ1-5; a weak D match, TRBD1 (5 bases). Germline values: CDR1 SQVTM, CDR2 ANQGSEA. Trimming cost V 4 bases and J 2 bases, with 12 bases left between them. The CDR3 is made up of 14 amino acids.

The rearrangement joins TRBV7-9 to TRBJ2-7; 8 bases map to TRBD2. Germline CDR1 SEHNR, CDR2 FQNEAQ (reference sequence). The junction had 6 bases not matched to a gene; V was cut back by 5 bases and J by 3 bases. The CDR3 is 14 residues long. For the CDR3, the DNA is TGTGCCAGCAGCCACGGGGGGGTCGGCTACGAGCAGTACTTC. Amino acids: CASSHGGVGYEQYF. The full variable domain, its missing parts supplied by reference TRBV7-9 and TRBJ2-7, is DTGVSQNPRHKITKRGQNVTFRCDPISEHNRLYWYRQTLGQGPEFLTYFQNEAQLEKSRLLSDRFSAERPKGSFSTLEIQRTEQGDSAMYLCASSHGGVGYEQYFGPGTRLTVT.

The chain uses TRBV30 and TRBJ2-5, with D possibly TRBD1 on 5 matching bases. Trimming shortened V by 3 bases and J by 5 bases, and 19 bases separated the two germline ends. This CDR3 has 15 residues. Germline V lookup: CDR1 GTSNPN, CDR2 SVGIG (reference sequence). CDR3 DNA: TGTGCCTGGAGGCTTCATCTAGGGGCAGGGGAGACCCAGTACTTC. Protein: CAWRLHLGAGETQYF.

V and J are TRBV14 and TRBJ2-7; 13 nucleotides match TRBD2. J gave up 5 bases and V 4 bases, and 8 bases lay outside the gene matches. The CDR3 runs 16 residues. Germline assignment: CDR1 SGHDN and CDR2 FVKESK. In nucleotides, the CDR3 is TGTGCCAGCAGCCTCCTTGGGACTAGCGGGATCCACGAGCAGTACTTC. Residues: CASSLLGTSGIHEQYF.

The chain carries TRBV29-1 and TRBJ2-6; D is ambiguous. V was cut by 2 bases and J by 0 bases, with 11 bases left in between. The CDR3 is made up of 16 amino acids. Germline V gene sequence: CDR1 SQVTM, CDR2 ANQGSEA. The CDR3 nucleotides are TGCAGCGTTGAAACAGACTTAGACTCTGGGGCCAACGTCCTGACTTTC. This codes for CSVETDLDSGANVLTF.

The CDR3 sequence: CSVEHPLGYTDTQYF. CDR3 nucleotide sequence: TGCAGCGTTGAACACCCCTTGGGTTACACAGATACGCAGTATTTT. This chain connects TRBV29-1 to TRBJ2-3; D is ambiguous. The CDR3 is made up of 15 amino acids. CDR1 SQVTM and CDR2 ANQGSEA come from the germline V gene. Trimming pared 2 bases from V and 2 bases from J, leaving 14 bases between.

CDR3 in DNA: TGCGCCAGCAGCGTGATCGACAGGGACACTGAAGCTTTCTTT. Encoded protein: CASSVIDRDTEAFF. The chain employs TRBV5-1 and TRBJ1-1; 7 bases are a match to TRBD1. Germline values: CDR1 SGHRS, CDR2 YFSETQ. The CDR3 loop spans 14 amino acids. Trimming at V came to 4 bases and at J to 3 bases, leaving 6 bases not matched to a gene.

The V call is TRBV9, the J call TRBJ2-1; a weak D match, TRBD2 (5 bases). The V and J ends lost 0 bases and 0 bases respectively, with 7 bases between them. Germline CDR1 SGDLS, CDR2 YYNGEE. The CDR3 covers 15 residues. Here the CDR3 DNA reads TGTGCCAGCAGCGTAGTAGGGAGCTCCTACAATGAGCAGTTCTTC. Protein product: CASSVVGSSYNEQFF.

With respect to this clonotype: An end of the junction differs from the germline gene, which may be a read error. The chain recombines TRBV20-1 with TRBJ2-5; D is ambiguous. CDR3 size: 11 residues. Germline-derived CDR1 and CDR2 are DFQATT and SNEGSKA (reference sequence). The CDR3 DNA reads as TGCAGTGCTGGACGAGGAGAGGCCCAGTACTTC. Amino acids: CSAGRGEAQYF.

This clonotype has only one observation. The chain uses TRBV20-1 and TRBJ1-2; 10 bases are a match to TRBD1. Trimming took 2 bases from V and 0 from J; bases not matched to a gene: 6. The germline gives CDR1 DFQATT, CDR2 SNEGSKA (reference sequence). The CDR3 runs 16 residues. The CDR3 region has the DNA TGCAGTGCTAGAACCCCGGGACAGGGGACTAACTATGGCTACACCTTC. Translation gives CSARTPGQGTNYGYTF.

The V and J genes are TRBV20-1 and TRBJ2-1; 9 bases fit TRBD2. Per germline, CDR1 DFQATT and CDR2 SNEGSKA (reference sequence). CDR3 length equals 13 residues. V shed 3 bases, J shed 10 bases, and the junction held 7 bases outside the gene matches. In DNA, the CDR3 is TGCAGTGCTAGTGGCGGGAGGGGTGGCGAGCAGTTCTTC. This gives the protein CSASGGRGGEQFF.